This T cell receptor beta chain was identified in a study of Ad26.COV2.S vaccination and SARS-CoV-2 variants. Study as a whole: By the intramuscular route, Ad26.COV2.S was given once, or twice 56 days apart.

TCRdb's table, derived via immunoSEQ multiplex PCR, lists solely in-frame clones and lacks some. The sample has some 250,000 clones; 70% to 90% are singletons. The CDR3 runs to 16 residues. With V trimmed by 3 bases and J by 4 bases, 8 bases remained unmatched. Germline V gene lookup returns CDR1 MDHEN and CDR2 SYDVKM. The sample's treatment: about 20 received Ad26.COV2.S at low or high dose, single or two shots; about 5 received placebo; per-sample allocation not given. Sampling happened 63 days after the first vaccine or placebo injection. Spike of the Wuhan-strain SARS-CoV-2 was expressed by an Ad26 vector, which formed the vaccine.

Specimen: peripheral blood, collected in a trial of Ad26.COV2.S vaccine versus placebo. The V gene is TRBV28, the J gene TRBJ1-4, with 7 positions matching TRBD1. The receptor comes from a person between 18 and 65 years old who received the Ad26.COV2.S COVID-19 vaccine or a placebo. CDR3 DNA sequence: TGTGCCAGCAGTTTCTTAGGACAGGCTCTTAATGAAAAACTGTTTTTT. Translating gives CASSFLGQALNEKLFF.